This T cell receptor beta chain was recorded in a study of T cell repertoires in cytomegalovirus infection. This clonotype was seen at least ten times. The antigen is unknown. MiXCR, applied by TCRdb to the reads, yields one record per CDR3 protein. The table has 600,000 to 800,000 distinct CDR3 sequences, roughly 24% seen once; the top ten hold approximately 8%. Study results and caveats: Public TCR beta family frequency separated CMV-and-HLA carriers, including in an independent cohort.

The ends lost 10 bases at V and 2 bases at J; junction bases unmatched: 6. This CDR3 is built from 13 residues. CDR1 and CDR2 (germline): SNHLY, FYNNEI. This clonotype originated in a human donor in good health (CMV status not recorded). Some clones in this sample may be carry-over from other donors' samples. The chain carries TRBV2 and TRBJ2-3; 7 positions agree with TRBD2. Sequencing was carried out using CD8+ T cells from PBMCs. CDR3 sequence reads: CATDSGSTDTQYF. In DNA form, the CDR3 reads TGTGCCACAGATAGCGGGTCCACAGATACGCAGTATTTT.